Listed below are T cell receptor beta chains from one sample, sequenced in a study of memory CD4+ T cells and cytomegalovirus serostatus. The method was immunoSEQ multiplex PCR; TCRdb's version includes in-frame clones alone and lacks a portion of them. The data contain fewer than 40,000 clones, around three quarters of them singletons. The sequenced sample was memory CD4+ T cells from blood. The origin of the receptors is an adult in good health and CMV-seropositive. Each CDR3 is given with its conserved first and last residue. The D gene is left open where the match is weak. For some rows the clone size is stated as once, few or many, or as a class when expanded; others skip it.

abundance,d_gene,v_gene,j_gene,CDR3nt,CDR3aa
few,-,TRBV2,TRBJ1-6,TGTGCCAGCACGTGGGGGCTCGGTTCACCCCTCCACTTT,CASTWGLGSPLHF
-,-,TRBV7-9,TRBJ1-5,TGTGCCAGCAGCTCACAAACAGGGACCGGGGAGAGGCCCCAGCATTTT,CASSSQTGTGERPQHF
medium-sized,-,TRBV2,TRBJ1-1,TGTGCCAGCAGTGAGACGACAGTAAACACTGAAGCTTTCTTT,CASSETTVNTEAFF
-,TRBD1,TRBV4-2,TRBJ2-7,TGTGCCAGCAGCCAAGGACAGGGTTCCACCTACGAGCAGTACTTC,CASSQGQGSTYEQYF
-,-,TRBV20-1,TRBJ2-5,TGCAGTGCTGCCCCGGGAGAGACCCAGTACTTC,CSAAPGETQYF
medium-sized,-,TRBV5-1,TRBJ2-7,TGCGCCAGCAGCTCTGACTACGAGCAGTACTTC,CASSSDYEQYF
-,TRBD1,TRBV6-5,TRBJ1-1,TGTGCCAGCAGCCCTGGACAGGGCTGGGGAGCTTTCTTT,CASSPGQGWGAFF
-,-,TRBV6-6,TRBJ2-1,TGTGCCAGCAGCTACAGGGGGGGCCGTGGGTTAAATGAGCAGTTCTTC,CASSYRGGRGLNEQFF
-,-,TRBV2,TRBJ2-7,TGTGCCAGCACCGCCCAGGGAAACTCTTACGAGCAGTACTTC,CASTAQGNSYEQYF
-,-,TRBV18,TRBJ2-6,TGTGCCAGCTCACCACGGCAGAACTCTGGGGCCAACGTCCTGACTTTC,CASSPRQNSGANVLTF
-,-,TRBV12-1,TRBJ1-2,TGTGCCAGCAGCTCTCCCGGGACAGTTAATAACTATGGCTACACCTTC,CASSSPGTVNNYGYTF
once,-,TRBV5-4,TRBJ1-4,TGTGCCAGCAGCTCAGGGGTAGGAGCAACTAATGAAAAACTGTTTTTT,CASSSGVGATNEKLFF
once,-,TRBV7-2,TRBJ1-1,TGTGCCAGCAGCCGACGGGCAGACACTGAAGCTTTCTTT,CASSRRADTEAFF
-,-,TRBV2,TRBJ1-6,TGTGCCAGCAGTCTTCAGCGAAGGTTTAATTCACCCCTCCACTTT,CASSLQRRFNSPLHF
-,-,TRBV27,TRBJ2-2,TGTGCCAGCCCGGAGGTGTCAGGACGGAACACCGGGGAGCTGTTTTTT,CASPEVSGRNTGELFF
-,-,TRBV6-5,TRBJ1-3,TGTGCCAGCAGACAGCAGGGAAATGTGGACACCATATATTTT,CASRQQGNVDTIYF
-,TRBD1,TRBV5-1,TRBJ2-7,TGCGCCAGTAACGCGGACAGGATGTCCTACGAGCAGTACTTC,CASNADRMSYEQYF
medium-sized,-,TRBV18,TRBJ1-1,TGTGCCAGCTCAATCCAGGGAGGCACTGAAGCTTTCTTT,CASSIQGGTEAFF
-,-,TRBV29-1,TRBJ1-1,TGCAGCGTTGCCACTAATTTGAACACTGAAGCTTTCTTT,CSVATNLNTEAFF
-,-,TRBV7-2,TRBJ2-3,TGTGCCAGCAGCTGGAGCGGAGATACGCAGTATTTT,CASSWSGDTQYF
-,TRBD1,TRBV28,TRBJ1-1,TGTGCCAGCAGCCGGACAGGGGTAACTGAAGCTTTCTTT,CASSRTGVTEAFF
once,-,TRBV4-2,TRBJ1-1,TGTGCCAGCAGCCAAGATTTATCGGGACTCGAAGCTTTCTTT,CASSQDLSGLEAFF
-,-,TRBV18,TRBJ2-1,TGTGCCAGCTCACCACCACTAGCAGTCTACAATGAGCAGTTCTTC,CASSPPLAVYNEQFF